This TCR beta chain is from a study of CD8+ T cells in alopecia areata. Notes on the study in general: Persistence during tofacitinib was seen for many expanded lesional clones in scalp and blood. TCRs were shared less clearly across patients than in mice, possibly for HLA-related reasons.

The sequencing template was cDNA reverse transcribed from extracted RNA. Generated by immunoSEQ multiplex PCR, the TCRdb table keeps only in-frame clones and is missing some. This sample carries around 290,000 clones, about 62% of them seen once, and the ten largest clones take under 2%. On this clone itself: Its antigen is not identified.

The treatment was: oral pan-JAK inhibitor, 5-10 mg twice daily. The CDR3 has 14 residues. Germline CDR1 MNHNS, CDR2 SASEGT. Trimming shortened V by 4 bases and J by 1 base, and 11 bases separated the two germline ends. The source of this sequence is a human donor with alopecia areata. V gene TRBV6-1 combines with J gene TRBJ2-7; D gene ambiguous. Sample: CD4+ T cells sorted from blood, taken at week 24, from a patient treated with tofacitinib. CDR3 loop: CASSASRPSYEQYF. CDR3 coding DNA: TGTGCCAGCAGTGCCTCCAGGCCATCCTACGAGCAGTACTTC.